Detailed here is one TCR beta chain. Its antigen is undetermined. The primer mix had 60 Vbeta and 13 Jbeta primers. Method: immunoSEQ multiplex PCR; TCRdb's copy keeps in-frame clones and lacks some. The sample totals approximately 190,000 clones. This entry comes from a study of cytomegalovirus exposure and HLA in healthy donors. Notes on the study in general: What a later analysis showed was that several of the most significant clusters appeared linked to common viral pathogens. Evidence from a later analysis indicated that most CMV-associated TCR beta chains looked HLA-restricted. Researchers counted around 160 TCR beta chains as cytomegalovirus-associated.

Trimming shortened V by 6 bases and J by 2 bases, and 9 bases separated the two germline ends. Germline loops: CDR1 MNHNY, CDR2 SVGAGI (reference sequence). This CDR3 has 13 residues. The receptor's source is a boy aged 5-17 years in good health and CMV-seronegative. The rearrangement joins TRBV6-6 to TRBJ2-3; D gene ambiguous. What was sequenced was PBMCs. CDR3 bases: TGTGCCAGCAGCCTCGACTTCACAGATACGCAGTATTTT. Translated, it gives CASSLDFTDTQYF.